This TCR beta chain was retrieved from a study of control samples from healthy donors and cancer patients (dated by TCRdb to the early 2020s). Note on this clone: The antigen it recognizes is unknown. No much larger clone is present one base from it, and per-base qualities are unavailable.

Measured from the cysteine to the phenylalanine, the CDR3 is 14 residues long. The only DNA kept is the CDR3, 42 bases in frame from the first base. CDR1 and CDR2, per the germline V gene, are SNHLY and FYNNEI. The junction shows trimming of 7 bases on V and 8 bases on J, plus 17 bases between the germline ends. Libraries were built with the immunoSEQ multiplex PCR assay. Drawn from immuneACCESS, this table holds only the in-frame rearrangements with V and J called that TCRdb kept. Clones are partly lost; checked studies trace under half to an unresolved V gene and leave the rest unexplained. In this sample the table shows roughly 120,000 clones, around 91% of which occur a single time. The ten largest clones capture around 1.1% of the sample.

The specimen was PBMCs. The chain joins TRBV2 to TRBJ1-4; perhaps TRBD1 is the D gene, with 5 bases matching. This sequence originates from a woman aged 45-59 years with colorectal cancer. The CDR3 here reads CASKEGAGNEKLFF. The sequenced DNA: TGTGCCAGCAAGGAAGGGGCAGGGAACGAAAAACTGTTTTTT.